Ten or more counts support the clone carrying this T cell receptor (beta chain). The antigen remains unidentified. The data derive from a study of response to subunit inactivated influenza vaccine. TCRdb re-called the RT-PCR reads with MiXCR, one entry per CDR3 protein. The data hold around 760,000 distinct CDR3 sequences, with around 14% observed a single time. Study-wide findings and caveats: A suggestion made by the authors is that each seasonal influenza vaccination recruits few new T cells.

This sample comprised PBMCs from blood, obtained about 14 days before vaccination. This clonotype originated in a man in his fifties or sixties who received an inactivated influenza vaccine.

The CDR3 nucleotides read TGTGCCACCAGCAGGACAGGGGAATTCACAGATACGCAGTATTTT. It is translated as CATSRTGEFTDTQYF. The chain couples TRBV15 to TRBJ2-3; 8 bases match TRBD1. This CDR3 is built from 15 residues. Germline V gene sequence: CDR1 LNHNV, CDR2 YYDKDF (reference sequence). Losses at the gene ends were 3 bases for V and 2 bases for J; bases not matched to a gene: 4.